These 21 T cell receptor beta chains originate from one sample sequenced in a study of OX40 agonist ivuxolimab in advanced cancers. Measured with immunoSEQ multiplex PCR; TCRdb has only the in-frame clones, and not every one. Seen here are approximately 70,000 clones, approximately 92% observed once, and the top ten hold 4% to 5%. The specimen comprised CD4+ or CD8+ T cells sorted from blood, sampled in a trial of the OX40 agonist ivuxolimab. These receptors all stem from an adult with an advanced solid tumor such as melanoma, head and neck, liver or kidney cancer.

This chain joins TRBV7-3 and TRBJ2-3; 7 bases map to TRBD2. This CDR3 is 14 amino acids long. Germline-derived CDR1 and CDR2 are SGHTA and FQGTGA. V shed 5 bases, J shed 4 bases, and the junction held 6 bases outside the gene matches. The DNA for the CDR3 is TGTGCCAGCAGCCCAGGACTAGTTGCAGATACGCAGTATTTT. It is translated as CASSPGLVADTQYF.

The rearrangement uses TRBV28 and TRBJ1-2, with 7 nucleotides matching TRBD1. Germline CDR1 and CDR2: MDHEN and SYDVKM. Germline trimming cut 6 bases from V and 4 bases from J; bases unmatched to any gene: 11. The CDR3 totals 15 residues. CDR3 DNA: TGTGCCAGCAGACCCGACAGGGCCCCCCTCTATGGCTACACCTTC. It encodes CASRPDRAPLYGYTF.

This clone has just one count. V is TRBV28 and J is TRBJ1-5; 8 bases align to TRBD1. Per the germline V gene, CDR1 is MDHEN and CDR2 is SYDVKM. J was trimmed by 4 bases and V by 2 bases; bases with no gene match: 4. The CDR3 has 15 residues. The CDR3 reads CASSLRTGNNQPQHF. CDR3 sequence (DNA): TGTGCCAGCAGTTTAAGGACAGGGAATAATCAGCCCCAGCATTTT.

V and J are TRBV6-6 and TRBJ2-7; TRBD2 agrees at 11 bases. Trimming at V came to 6 bases and at J to 3 bases, leaving 4 bases not matched to a gene. This CDR3 comprises 14 residues. The germline CDR1 and CDR2 sequences are MNHNY and SVGAGI (reference sequence). The chain's CDR3 is CASRVTSGSYEQYF. CDR3 coding DNA: TGTGCCAGCAGGGTAACTAGCGGGAGCTACGAGCAGTACTTC.

Of note for this clone: Other DNA sequences within the sample encode an identical CDR3. This chain joins TRBV18 and TRBJ1-1; no clear D gene. V was pared by 3 bases and J by 2 bases, with 7 bases between. The CDR3 length is 13 residues. CDR1 KGHSH and CDR2 LQKENI come from the germline V gene. CDR3 protein: CASSPTLNTEAFF. The DNA for the CDR3 is TGTGCCAGCTCACCGACACTAAACACTGAAGCTTTCTTT.

This chain joins TRBV4-3 and TRBJ2-7; D is possibly TRBD1 (5 bases). CDR1 and CDR2 (germline): LGHNA, YSLEER. This CDR3 is 19 amino acids long. The V gene lost 4 bases and the J gene lost 0 bases, with 25 bases spanning the gap. The CDR3 protein is CASSPGYIWGTPPSYEQYF. Written as DNA, the CDR3 is TGCGCCAGCAGCCCAGGGTATATATGGGGCACGCCCCCCTCCTACGAGCAGTACTTC.

This clone was seen once. The chain carries TRBV11-2 and TRBJ2-7, with 8 positions matching TRBD1. CDR1 is SGHAT and CDR2 is FQNNGV in the germline V gene. CDR3 length equals 14 residues. The junction had 5 bases not matched to a gene; V was cut back by 1 base and J by 6 bases. The CDR3 reads CASSLGGTGAEQYF. Here the CDR3 DNA reads TGTGCCAGCAGCTTAGGCGGGACAGGTGCCGAGCAGTACTTC.

This sequence joins TRBV6-5 and TRBJ1-2; no clear D gene. The CDR3 sequence is 15 residues long. Trimming left V 2 bases short and J 4 bases short, with 14 bases between. The V gene's germline CDR1 is MNHEY and CDR2 SVGAGI. Here the CDR3 DNA reads TGTGCCAGCAGTTACGAGGGTTCGGGGTCCTATGGCTACACCTTC. Its protein product is CASSYEGSGSYGYTF.

The chain joins TRBV19 to TRBJ1-2; TRBD1 matches at 10 bases. This CDR3 comprises 16 residues. Trimming removed 5 bases from V and 6 bases from J; junction bases left unmatched: 12. Germline V gene sequence: CDR1 LNHDA, CDR2 SQIVND (reference sequence). CDR3 residues: CASSPRRGQGLDGYTF. Here the CDR3 DNA reads TGTGCCAGTAGTCCAAGGAGGGGACAGGGGTTGGATGGCTACACCTTC.

The gene calls are TRBV7-3 and TRBJ2-3; D is unclear. This CDR3 spans 12 amino acids. The V end lost 5 bases, the J end lost 5 bases, and 8 bases lay between the germline ends. CDR1 SGHTA and CDR2 FQGTGA come from the germline V gene. In DNA form, the CDR3 reads TGTGCCAGCAGCCTCCTACGAGATACGCAGTATTTT. Translated, it gives CASSLLRDTQYF.

The rearrangement links TRBV7-9 to TRBJ1-1; D call uncertain. The CDR3 runs to 11 residues. Trimming took off 2 bases at V and 3 bases at J, with 1 base between the two ends. The germline V gene has CDR1 SEHNR and CDR2 FQNEAQ (reference sequence). CDR3 bases: TGTGCCAGCAGCTTATACACTGAAGCTTTCTTT. This encodes CASSLYTEAFF.

A single count supports this clone. The V call is TRBV11-2, the J call TRBJ2-5; D possibly corresponds to TRBD1 (5 bases). CDR1 SGHAT and CDR2 FQNNGV come from the germline V gene. The germline V and J ends were trimmed by 3 bases and 12 bases, with 11 bases remaining between them. This CDR3 is 11 amino acids long. CDR3 region: CASSLQQAEYF. The DNA for the CDR3 is TGTGCCAGCAGCTTGCAACAGGCGGAGTACTTC.

In this sample, this clone turned up once. The chain is built from TRBV19 and TRBJ2-3; D might be TRBD1 or TRBD2, each matching 6 bases. The ends were cut back, 5 bases at V and 6 bases at J, with 18 bases in the middle. The germline gives CDR1 LNHDA, CDR2 SQIVND (reference sequence). The CDR3 covers 15 residues. This CDR3 is CASSPAGGGGDTQYF. CDR3 DNA: TGTGCCAGTAGTCCCGCCGGTGGAGGGGGTGATACGCAGTATTTT.

The rearrangement uses TRBV28 and TRBJ1-3; D is perhaps TRBD1 (6 bases). Trimming removed 3 bases at V and 3 bases at J, with 12 bases between. The CDR3 spans 15 residues. CDR1 and CDR2 from the germline V gene are MDHEN and SYDVKM. CDR3 sequence reads: CASSFRRTVGNTIYF. In nucleotides, the CDR3 is TGTGCCAGCAGTTTCCGAAGGACAGTTGGAAACACCATATATTTT.

The V gene is TRBV2, the J gene TRBJ2-4; 7 bases are shared with TRBD2. The CDR3 loop spans 13 amino acids. Trimming took 4 bases from V and 7 from J; bases not matched to a gene: 4. Per germline, CDR1 SNHLY and CDR2 FYNNEI. The CDR3 loop reads CASSGQGGNIQYF. The CDR3 DNA sequence: TGTGCCAGCAGTGGTCAGGGAGGGAACATTCAGTACTTC.

Note on this clone: At the DNA level, this CDR3 is encoded by other sequences in the same sample as well. The chain links TRBV27 to TRBJ2-5; D is possibly TRBD2 (5 bases). This CDR3 contains 14 residues. The V and J ends lost 5 bases and 2 bases respectively, with 12 bases between them. CDR1 and CDR2 (germline): MNHEY, SMNVEV (reference sequence). This CDR3 is CASSPWTGQETQYF. Written as DNA, the CDR3 is TGTGCCAGCAGTCCGTGGACGGGACAAGAGACCCAGTACTTC.

Concerning this clone itself: One end of the junction does not line up with germline, which may come from a read error. This chain joins TRBV7-3 and TRBJ2-1; D possibly uses TRBD1 or TRBD2 (5 bases each). CDR1 and CDR2 from the germline V gene are SGHTA and FQGTGA. This CDR3 has 13 residues. CDR3 DNA sequence: TGTGCCAGCAGCTTAAAGCCCGGGACCCAGGAGGTCTTC. It encodes CASSLKPGTQEVF. Variable domain in full (rest from reference TRBV7-3 and TRBJ2-1): GAGVSQTPSNKVTEKGKYVELRCDPISGHTALYWYRQSLGQGPEFLIYFQGTGAADDSGLPNDRFFAVRPEGSVSTLKIQRTERGDSAVYLCASSLKPGTQEVFGPGTRLTVL.

V usage is TRBV7-3 and J usage is TRBJ2-1; no definite D call. Germline values: CDR1 SGHTA, CDR2 FQGTGA. This CDR3 contains 9 residues. The V end lost 8 bases, the J end lost 13 bases, and 9 bases lay between the germline ends. The CDR3 region has the DNA TGTGCCAGCCCGCTTCCTCAGTTCTTC. Its translation: CASPLPQFF.

This chain joins TRBV5-1 and TRBJ2-1, with D perhaps matching TRBD1 or TRBD2 (6 bases each). Trimming shortened V by 9 bases and J by 4 bases, and 20 bases separated the two germline ends. The CDR3 has 15 residues. Germline V CDR1 and CDR2: SGHRS, YFSETQ. CDR3 sequence reads: CAKLRGRPPYNEQFF. CDR3 sequence (DNA): TGCGCCAAACTGAGGGGGAGGCCCCCTTACAATGAGCAGTTCTTC.

V and J are TRBV14 and TRBJ2-5, with a weak D call TRBD2 (5 bases). This CDR3 is 14 amino acids long. Germline V lookup: CDR1 SGHDN, CDR2 FVKESK. Deletions cut 3 bases from V and 3 bases from J, with 11 bases between. CDR3 residues: CASSQVRDKETQYF. As DNA, the CDR3 is TGTGCCAGCAGCCAGGTCCGGGATAAAGAGACCCAGTACTTC.

This clone appeared once. The chain couples TRBV18 to TRBJ2-1; 10 nucleotides align to TRBD2. This CDR3 contains 15 residues. CDR1 is KGHSH, CDR2 LQKENI, per germline. The ends lost 2 bases at V and 5 bases at J; junction bases unmatched: 3. CDR3: CASSPSGRANNEQFF. As DNA, the CDR3 is TGTGCCAGCTCACCAAGCGGGAGGGCCAACAATGAGCAGTTCTTC.